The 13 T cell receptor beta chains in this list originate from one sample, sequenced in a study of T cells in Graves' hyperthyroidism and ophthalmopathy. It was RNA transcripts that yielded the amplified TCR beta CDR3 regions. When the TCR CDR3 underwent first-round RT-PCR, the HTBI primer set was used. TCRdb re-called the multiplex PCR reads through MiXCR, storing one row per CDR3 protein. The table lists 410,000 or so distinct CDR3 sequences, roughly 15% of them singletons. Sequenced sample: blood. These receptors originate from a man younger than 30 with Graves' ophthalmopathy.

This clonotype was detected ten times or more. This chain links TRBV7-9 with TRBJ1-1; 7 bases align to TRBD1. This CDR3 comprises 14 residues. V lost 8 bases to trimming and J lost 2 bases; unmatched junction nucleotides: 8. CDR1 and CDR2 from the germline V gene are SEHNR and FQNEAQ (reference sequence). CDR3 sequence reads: CASQGGSGNTEAFF. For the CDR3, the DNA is TGTGCCAGCCAGGGGGGGTCAGGAAACACTGAAGCTTTCTTT.

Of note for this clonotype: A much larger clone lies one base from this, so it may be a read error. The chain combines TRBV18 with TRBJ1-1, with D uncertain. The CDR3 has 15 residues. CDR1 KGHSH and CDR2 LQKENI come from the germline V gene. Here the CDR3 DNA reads TGTGCCAGCTCCCCTCAGTTGACCATGAACACTGAAGCTTCCTTT. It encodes CASSPQLTMNTEASF.

For the CDR3, the DNA is TGTGCCAGCAGCCGTTCCGGACTTGGAAACACCATATATTTT. This encodes CASSRSGLGNTIYF. The chain has TRBV11-2 and TRBJ1-3; D unresolved. CDR1 SGHAT and CDR2 FQNNGV come from the germline V gene. The CDR3 is made up of 14 amino acids. Trimming removed 5 bases at V and 3 bases at J, with 11 bases between.

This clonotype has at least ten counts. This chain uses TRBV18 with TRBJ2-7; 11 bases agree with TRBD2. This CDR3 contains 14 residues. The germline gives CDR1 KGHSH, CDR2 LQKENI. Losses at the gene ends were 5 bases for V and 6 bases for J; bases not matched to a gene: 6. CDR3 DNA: TGTGCCAGCTCAGAAGGGACTAGCGGCATCGAGCAGTACTTC. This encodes CASSEGTSGIEQYF.

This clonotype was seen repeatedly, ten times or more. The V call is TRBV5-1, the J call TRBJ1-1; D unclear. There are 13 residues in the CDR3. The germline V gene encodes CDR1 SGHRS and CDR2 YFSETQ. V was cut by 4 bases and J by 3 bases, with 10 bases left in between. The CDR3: CASSPFSDTEAFF. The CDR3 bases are TGCGCCAGCAGCCCCTTTTCGGACACTGAAGCTTTCTTT.

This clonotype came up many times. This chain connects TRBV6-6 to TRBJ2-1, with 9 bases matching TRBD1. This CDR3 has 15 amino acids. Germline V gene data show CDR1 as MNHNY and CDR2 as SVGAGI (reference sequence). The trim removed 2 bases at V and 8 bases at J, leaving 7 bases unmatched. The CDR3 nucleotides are TGTGCCAGCAGTTACCTAACAGGGGGCCCCTATGAGCAGTTCTTC. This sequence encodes CASSYLTGGPYEQFF.

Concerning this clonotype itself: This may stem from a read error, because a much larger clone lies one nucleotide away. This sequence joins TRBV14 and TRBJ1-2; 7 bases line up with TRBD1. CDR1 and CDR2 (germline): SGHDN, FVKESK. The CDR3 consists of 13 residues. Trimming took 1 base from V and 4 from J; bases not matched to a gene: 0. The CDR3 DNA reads TGTGCCAGCAGCCAAGGGACAGGCTATGGCTACACCTTC. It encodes CASSQGTGYGYTF. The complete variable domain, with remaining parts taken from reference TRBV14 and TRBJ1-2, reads EAGVTQFPSHSVIEKGQTVTLRCDPISGHDNLYWYRRVMGKEIKFLLHFVKESKQDESGMPNNRFLAERTGGTYSTLKVQPAELEDSGVYFCASSQGTGYGYTFGSGTRLTVV.

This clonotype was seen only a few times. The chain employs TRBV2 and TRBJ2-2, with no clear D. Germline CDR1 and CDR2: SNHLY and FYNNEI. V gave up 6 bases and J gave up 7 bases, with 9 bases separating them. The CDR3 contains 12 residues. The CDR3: CASRLGFGELFF. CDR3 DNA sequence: TGTGCCAGCAGGCTGGGGTTCGGGGAGCTGTTTTTT.

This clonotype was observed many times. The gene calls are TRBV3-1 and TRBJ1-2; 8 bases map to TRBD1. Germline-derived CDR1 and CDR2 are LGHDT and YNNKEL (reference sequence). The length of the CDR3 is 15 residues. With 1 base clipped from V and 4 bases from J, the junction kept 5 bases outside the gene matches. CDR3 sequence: CASSQGRDRGYGYTF. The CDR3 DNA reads TGTGCCAGCAGCCAAGGAAGAGACAGGGGCTATGGCTACACCTTC.

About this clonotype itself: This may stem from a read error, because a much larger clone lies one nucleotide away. CDR3 amino acids: CASSLGQGPIEQYF. CDR3 bases: TGCGCCAGCAGCCTCGGACAGGGCCCCATCGAGCAGTACTTC. This chain connects TRBV5-1 to TRBJ2-7; 8 bases map to TRBD1. The ends lost 4 bases at V and 6 bases at J; junction bases unmatched: 9. The CDR3 is 14 residues long. The germline V gene encodes CDR1 SGHRS and CDR2 YFSETQ.

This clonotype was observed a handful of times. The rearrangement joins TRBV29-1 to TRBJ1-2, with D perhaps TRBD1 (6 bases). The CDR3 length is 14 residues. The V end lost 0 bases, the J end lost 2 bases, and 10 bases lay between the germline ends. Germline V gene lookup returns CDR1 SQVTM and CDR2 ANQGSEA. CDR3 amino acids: CSVEDHDRNYGYTF. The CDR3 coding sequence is TGCAGCGTTGAAGACCATGACAGGAACTATGGCTACACCTTC.

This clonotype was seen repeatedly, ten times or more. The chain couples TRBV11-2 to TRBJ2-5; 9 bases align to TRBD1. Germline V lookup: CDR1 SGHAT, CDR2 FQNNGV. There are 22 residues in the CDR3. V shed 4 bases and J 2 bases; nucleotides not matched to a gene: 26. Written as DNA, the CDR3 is TGTGCCAGCAGCTCCCGGACAGGGGCGACAAACCGGGAGGATAGTCGACAAGAGACCCAGTACTTC. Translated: CASSSRTGATNREDSRQETQYF.

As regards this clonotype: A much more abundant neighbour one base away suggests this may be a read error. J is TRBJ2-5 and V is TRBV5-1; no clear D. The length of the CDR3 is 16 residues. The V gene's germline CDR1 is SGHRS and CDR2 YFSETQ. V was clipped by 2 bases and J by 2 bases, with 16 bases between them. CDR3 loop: CASSFTARLVQETQYF. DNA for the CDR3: TGCGCCAGCAGCTTCACGGCGAGGTTGGTTCAAGAGACCCAGTACTTC.